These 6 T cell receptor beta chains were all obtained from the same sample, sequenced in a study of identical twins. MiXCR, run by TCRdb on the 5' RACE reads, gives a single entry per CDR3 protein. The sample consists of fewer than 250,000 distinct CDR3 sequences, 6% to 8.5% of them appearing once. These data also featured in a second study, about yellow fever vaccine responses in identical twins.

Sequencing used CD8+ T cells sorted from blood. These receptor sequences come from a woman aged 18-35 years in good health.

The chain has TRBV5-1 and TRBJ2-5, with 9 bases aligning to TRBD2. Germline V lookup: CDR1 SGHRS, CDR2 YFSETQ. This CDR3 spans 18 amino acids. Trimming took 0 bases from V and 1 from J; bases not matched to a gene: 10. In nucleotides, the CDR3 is TGCGCCAGCAGCTTGGGCGGGGGGGCTGGAAGTTTCCAAGAGACCCAGTACTTC. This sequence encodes CASSLGGGAGSFQETQYF. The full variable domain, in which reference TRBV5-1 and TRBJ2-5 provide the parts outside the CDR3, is KAGVTQTPRYLIKTRGQQVTLSCSPISGHRSVSWYQQTPGQGLQFLFEYFSETQRNKGNFPGRFSGRQFSNSRSEMNVSTLELGDSALYLCASSLGGGAGSFQETQYFGPGTRLLVL.

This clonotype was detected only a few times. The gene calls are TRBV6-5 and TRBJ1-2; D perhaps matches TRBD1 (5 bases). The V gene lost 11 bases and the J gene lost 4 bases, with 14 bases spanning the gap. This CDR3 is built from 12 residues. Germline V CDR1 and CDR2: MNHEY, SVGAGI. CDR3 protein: CAAGRDSYGYTF. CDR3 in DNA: TGTGCCGCAGGCAGGGATTCCTATGGCTACACCTTC.

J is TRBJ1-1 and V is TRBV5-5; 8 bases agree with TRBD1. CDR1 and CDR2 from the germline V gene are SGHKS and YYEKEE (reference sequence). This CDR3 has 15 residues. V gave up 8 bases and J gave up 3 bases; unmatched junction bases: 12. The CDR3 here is CARSPPTGGHTEAFF. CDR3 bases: TGTGCCAGAAGCCCCCCTACAGGGGGTCACACTGAAGCTTTCTTT.

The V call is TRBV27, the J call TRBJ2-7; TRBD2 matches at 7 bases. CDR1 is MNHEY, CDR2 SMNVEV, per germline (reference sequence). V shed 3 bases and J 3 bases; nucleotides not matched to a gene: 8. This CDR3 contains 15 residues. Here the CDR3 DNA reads TGTGCCAGCAGTTTGGGGGGGGGGGGAAACTACGAGCAGTACGTC. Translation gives CASSLGGGGNYEQYV.

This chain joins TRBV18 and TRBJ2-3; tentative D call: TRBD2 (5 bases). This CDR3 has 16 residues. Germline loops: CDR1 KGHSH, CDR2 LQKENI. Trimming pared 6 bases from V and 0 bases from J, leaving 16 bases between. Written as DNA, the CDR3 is TGTGCCAGCTCCTTCCAGCCCCAGCGGAGCACAGATACGCAGTATTTT. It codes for CASSFQPQRSTDTQYF.

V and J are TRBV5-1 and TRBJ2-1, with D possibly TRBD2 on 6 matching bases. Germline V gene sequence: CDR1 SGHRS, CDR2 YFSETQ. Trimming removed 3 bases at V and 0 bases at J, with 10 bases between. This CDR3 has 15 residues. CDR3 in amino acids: CASSSRESSYNEQFF. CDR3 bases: TGCGCCAGCAGCTCTCGGGAGAGCTCCTACAATGAGCAGTTCTTC.